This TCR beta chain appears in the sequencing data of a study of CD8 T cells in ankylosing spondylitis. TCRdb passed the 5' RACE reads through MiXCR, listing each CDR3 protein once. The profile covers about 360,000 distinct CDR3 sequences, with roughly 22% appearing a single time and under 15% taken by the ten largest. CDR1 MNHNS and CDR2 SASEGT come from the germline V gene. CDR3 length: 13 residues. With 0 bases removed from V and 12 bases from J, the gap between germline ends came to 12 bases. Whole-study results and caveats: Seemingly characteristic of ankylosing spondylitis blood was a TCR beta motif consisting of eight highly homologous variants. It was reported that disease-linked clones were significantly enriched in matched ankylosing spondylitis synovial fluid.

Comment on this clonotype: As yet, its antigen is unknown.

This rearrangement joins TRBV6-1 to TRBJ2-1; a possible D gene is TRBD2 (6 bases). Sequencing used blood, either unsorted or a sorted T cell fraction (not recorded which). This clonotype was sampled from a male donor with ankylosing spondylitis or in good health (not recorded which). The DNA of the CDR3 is TGTGCCAGCAGTGAAGCCCAGGCCGGGGGGCAGTTCTTC. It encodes CASSEAQAGGQFF.